The next 8 T cell receptor beta chains were all read from a single sample in a study of blood T cell repertoires in COVID-19. TCRdb's table, derived via immunoSEQ multiplex PCR, lists solely in-frame clones and lacks some. The top ten clones hold 23% of a sample with some 45,000 clones, around 79% of them seen once. Sequenced sample: peripheral blood. The receptors here all came from a woman in her sixties with acute or convalescent COVID-19.

CDR3 in DNA: TGTGCCAGCAGCTTAGTTGCTAGCGGTGATACGCAGTATTTT. It yields the protein CASSLVASGDTQYF. The chain employs TRBV11-2 and TRBJ2-3; 7 bases are shared with TRBD2. With 1 base clipped from V and 6 bases from J, the junction kept 4 bases outside the gene matches. The germline V gene has CDR1 SGHAT and CDR2 FQNNGV. The CDR3 length is 14 residues. The variable domain in full, with the rest retrieved from reference TRBV11-2 and TRBJ2-3, is EAGVAQSPRYKIIEKRQSVAFWCNPISGHATLYWYQQILGQGPKLLIQFQNNGVVDDSQLPKDRFSAERLKGVDSTLKIQPAKLEDSAVYLCASSLVASGDTQYFGPGTRLTVL.

The sample holds a few counts of this clone. This chain connects TRBV10-3 to TRBJ2-2; 12 bases line up with TRBD2. The ends lost 1 base at V and 4 bases at J; junction bases unmatched: 10. CDR1 ENHRY and CDR2 SYGVKD come from the germline V gene. The CDR3 covers 19 residues. DNA for the CDR3: TGTGCCATCAGTGAGTTTGGACTAGCGGGATTTCAGGGCACCGGGGAGCTGTTTTTT. Amino acids: CAISEFGLAGFQGTGELFF.

The chain couples TRBV6-6 to TRBJ2-7, with D unresolved. V lost 2 bases and J 6 bases, leaving 11 bases between the germline ends. The CDR3 is made up of 13 amino acids. Germline V gene sequence: CDR1 MNHNY, CDR2 SVGAGI (reference sequence). The CDR3 protein is CASSYDDFREQYF. CDR3 sequence (DNA): TGTGCCAGCAGTTACGACGACTTCCGCGAGCAGTACTTC.

V gene TRBV11-2 combines with J gene TRBJ1-4, with 8 bases that match TRBD1. The CDR3 extends over 14 amino acids. Germline trimming cut 5 bases from V and 8 bases from J; bases unmatched to any gene: 7. The germline V gene has CDR1 SGHAT and CDR2 FQNNGV. The CDR3 loop is CASSPDRGGEKLFF. CDR3 DNA: TGTGCCAGCAGCCCCGACAGGGGAGGGGAAAAACTGTTTTTT.

This sequence joins TRBV19 and TRBJ2-7; maybe TRBD1 (6 bases). The germline V gene has CDR1 LNHDA and CDR2 SQIVND (reference sequence). The CDR3 covers 14 residues. Trimming took 3 bases from V and 6 from J, leaving 15 bases between them. The CDR3 protein is CASSISHGQIEQYF. As DNA, the CDR3 is TGTGCCAGTAGTATCTCACACGGACAGATCGAGCAGTACTTC.

This clone was seen repeatedly, ten times or more. The chain recombines TRBV4-1 with TRBJ1-6; 8 bases fit TRBD1. V gave up 3 bases and J gave up 9 bases; unmatched junction bases: 10. Germline CDR1 reads MGHRA; CDR2 reads YSYEKL. This CDR3 has 16 residues. The CDR3 here is CASSQPSGGAGSPLHF. The CDR3 DNA is TGCGCCAGCAGCCAGCCTTCAGGGGGCGCGGGTTCACCCCTCCACTTT.

The chain links TRBV5-4 to TRBJ2-2; TRBD1 matches at 8 bases. From germline, CDR1 is SGHNT and CDR2 YYREEE (reference sequence). With 3 bases clipped from V and 6 bases from J, the junction kept 4 bases outside the gene matches. This CDR3 is 14 amino acids long. CDR3 protein: CASSSGTGPGELFF. CDR3 nucleotides: TGTGCCAGCAGCTCCGGGACAGGCCCCGGGGAGCTGTTTTTT.

J is TRBJ2-7 and V is TRBV27, with 8 positions matching TRBD1. The germline V gene has CDR1 MNHEY and CDR2 SMNVEV (reference sequence). V lost 11 bases and J lost 3; bases outside the gene matches: 9. This CDR3 region has 13 residues. DNA for the CDR3: TGTGCCTCCCGGGACAGGCTTCACTACGAGCAGTACTTC. Its translation: CASRDRLHYEQYF.